A selection of T cell receptor beta chains follows, all from one sample in a study of molecular identifiers for immune sequencing clone quantification. TCRdb reanalysed the PCR reads using MiXCR and keeps one entry per CDR3 protein. The sample yields tens of thousands of distinct CDR3 sequences, approximately 24% seen once. The sequencing input was naive CD8+ T cells from blood, with Jurkat cell RNA spiked in. These receptors were taken from a human donor in good health. Some libraries in this study had Jurkat cell RNA spiked in. The CDR3 runs from the conserved cysteine through the conserved F or W. The D gene is left open where the match is weak. Not every row has a clone size; where given, it reads once, few, many or a size class.

D gene,V gene,clone size,J gene,CDR3 protein,CDR3 DNA
TRBD1,TRBV5-6,few,TRBJ2-5,CASSFPTGEETQYF,TGTGCCAGCAGCTTCCCGACAGGGGAAGAGACCCAGTACTTC
.,TRBV6-5,.,TRBJ1-2,CASSYRGALTYGYTF,TGTGCCAGCAGTTACCGGGGGGCCCTCACCTATGGCTACACCTTC
.,TRBV13,many,TRBJ1-2,CASSLVTETLYGYTF,TGTGCCAGCAGCTTAGTAACAGAAACGCTCTATGGCTACACCTTC
.,TRBV5-6,few,TRBJ1-1,CASSSGTYTEAFF,TGTGCCAGCAGCAGCGGGACATACACTGAAGCTTTCTTT
.,TRBV14,many,TRBJ2-3,CASSGDRGRTSGSWNTQYF,TGTGCCAGCAGCGGAGACAGGGGGCGAACTAGCGGGAGTTGGAATACGCAGTATTTT
TRBD2,TRBV13,once,TRBJ2-5,CASSTGLAGPAETQYF,TGTGCCAGCAGCACCGGACTAGCGGGTCCCGCGGAGACCCAGTACTTC
TRBD1,TRBV11-2,.,TRBJ2-1,CASSSQDRGLNEQFF,TGTGCCAGCAGCTCCCAGGACAGGGGACTTAATGAGCAGTTCTTC
.,TRBV19,many,TRBJ2-1,CASSTSLGESSYNEQFF,TGTGCCAGTAGTACCTCACTAGGGGAGAGCTCCTACAATGAGCAGTTCTTC
.,TRBV10-3,many,TRBJ2-4,CAISESGTALAKNIQYF,TGTGCCATCAGTGAGTCGGGAACAGCCCTAGCCAAAAACATTCAGTACTTC
TRBD2,TRBV7-9,many,TRBJ2-5,CASSSAGAVETQYF,TGTGCCAGCAGCTCAGCGGGGGCTGTCGAGACCCAGTACTTC
TRBD2,TRBV7-3,.,TRBJ2-2,CASSLRSGGYTGEPLF,TGTGCCAGCAGCTTACGTAGCGGGGGTTATACCGGGGAGCCGCTTTTT
.,TRBV4-3,.,TRBJ2-2,CASSQAAGDLTGELFF,TGCGCCAGCAGCCAAGCGGCAGGGGATCTCACCGGGGAGCTGTTTTTT
TRBD2,TRBV28,medium-sized,TRBJ2-3,CASSPLSGSPSDTQYF,TGTGCCAGCAGCCCGCTTAGCGGGAGCCCCTCAGATACGCAGTATTTT
TRBD2,TRBV20-1,many,TRBJ2-7,CSARVWVASGGRYEQYF,TGCAGTGCTAGAGTATGGGTGGCTAGCGGGGGGCGCTACGAGCAGTACTTC
.,TRBV20-1,many,TRBJ2-7,CSARGGTGLISSYEQYF,TGCAGTGCTAGAGGGGGAACGGGATTAATAAGCTCCTACGAGCAGTACTTC
TRBD2,TRBV29-1,many,TRBJ2-3,CSVEDRASGGFLGDTQYF,TGCAGCGTTGAAGATCGGGCCTCGGGGGGGTTCCTAGGAGATACGCAGTATTTT
TRBD1,TRBV7-9,.,TRBJ2-7,CAGSSPGTGGIGYEQYF,TGTGCCGGCAGCTCTCCAGGAACAGGGGGCATCGGCTACGAGCAGTACTTC
.,TRBV7-9,.,TRBJ2-1,CASSSLGDTNNEQFF,TGTGCCAGCAGCTCCTTGGGGGACACAAACAATGAGCAGTTCTTC
TRBD2,TRBV7-9,many,TRBJ2-7,CASSPGGLGYEQYF,TGTGCCAGCAGCCCCGGGGGGTTAGGCTACGAGCAGTACTTC
TRBD2,TRBV20-1,once,TRBJ2-3,CSARGPAGASTDTQYF,TGCAGTGCTCGGGGACCAGCGGGGGCTTCCACAGATACGCAGTATTTT
TRBD2,TRBV5-4,many,TRBJ2-7,CASSLGGGNYEQYF,TGTGCCAGCAGCTTGGGCGGGGGGAACTACGAGCAGTACTTC
.,TRBV28,many,TRBJ1-1,CASSLRRTEAFF,TGTGCCAGCAGCCTTAGGAGGACTGAAGCTTTCTTT
TRBD1,TRBV27,.,TRBJ2-2,CASRDRATTGELFF,TGTGCCAGCAGGGACAGGGCGACCACCGGGGAGCTGTTTTTT
.,TRBV9,many,TRBJ2-1,CASSVEVYNEQFF,TGTGCCAGCAGCGTAGAGGTTTACAATGAGCAGTTCTTC
.,TRBV19,.,TRBJ2-7,CASSPGMTYEQYF,TGTGCCAGTAGTCCAGGGATGACGTACGAGCAGTACTTC
.,TRBV20-1,few,TRBJ2-5,CSANNGQGLETQYF,TGCAGTGCGAATAATGGGCAGGGGTTAGAGACCCAGTACTTC
TRBD1,TRBV18,few,TRBJ2-1,CASSPTGVVYNEQFF,TGTGCCAGCTCACCCACAGGGGTGGTCTACAATGAGCAGTTCTTC
TRBD1,TRBV7-9,many,TRBJ2-5,CASSPRTGKETQYF,TGTGCCAGCAGCCCCCGGACAGGGAAAGAGACCCAGTACTTC
TRBD1,TRBV6-5,many,TRBJ1-5,CASSAGTGGFQPQHF,TGTGCCAGCAGTGCCGGGACAGGGGGCTTTCAGCCCCAGCATTTT
.,TRBV6-5,many,TRBJ2-7,CASSYGTGNSYEQYF,TGTGCCAGCAGTTATGGAACAGGGAACTCCTACGAGCAGTACTTC
.,TRBV27,many,TRBJ1-1,CASQPQKNTEAFF,TGTGCCAGCCAACCCCAGAAGAACACTGAAGCTTTCTTT
TRBD2,TRBV19,few,TRBJ2-1,CASSPTSGDSSYNEQFF,TGTGCCAGTAGTCCTACTAGCGGAGATAGCTCCTACAATGAGCAGTTCTTC
.,TRBV6-2/TRBV6-3,many,TRBJ2-5,CASSSFSLGDEETQYF,TGTGCCAGCAGTTCCTTCAGCTTGGGGGACGAGGAGACCCAGTACTTC
.,TRBV2,.,TRBJ2-3,CASSDGGIALDTQYF,TGTGCCAGCAGTGATGGCGGGATAGCATTGGATACGCAGTATTTT
.,TRBV29-1,many,TRBJ2-7,CSVEDSRTPTYEQYF,TGCAGCGTTGAAGATTCCAGGACTCCCACCTACGAGCAGTACTTC
.,TRBV5-6,.,TRBJ2-3,CASSLAGVVGTDTQYF,TGTGCCAGCAGCTTGGCCGGGGTGGTCGGCACAGATACGCAGTATTTT
.,TRBV7-9,many,TRBJ2-1,CASSFGVGSEQFF,TGTGCCAGCAGCTTTGGGGTTGGCAGCGAGCAGTTCTTC
.,TRBV7-2,.,TRBJ1-6,CASSAGSSLHF,TGTGCCAGCAGCGCAGGGAGTTCCCTCCACTTT
.,TRBV7-9,many,TRBJ1-4,CASSLALGTNEKLFF,TGTGCCAGCAGCTTAGCATTGGGGACGAATGAAAAACTGTTTTTT
.,TRBV7-9,.,TRBJ2-3,CASSLGTDTRYF,TGTGCCAGCAGCTTAGGTACAGATACGCGGTATTTT
TRBD2,TRBV20-1,many,TRBJ2-3,CSARDGTSAGTDTQYF,TGCAGTGCTAGAGATGGGACTAGCGCCGGCACAGATACGCAGTATTTT
.,TRBV11-2,many,TRBJ2-7,CASSYGTNYEQYF,TGTGCCAGCAGCTACGGGACGAACTACGAGCAGTACTTC
.,TRBV6-2/TRBV6-3,medium-sized,TRBJ2-7,CASSLAATYEQYF,TGTGCCAGCAGTTTGGCAGCCACCTACGAGCAGTACTTC